The clone carrying this T cell receptor beta chain has at least ten counts. V lost 5 bases and J lost 7, with 9 bases in between. The CDR3 totals 12 residues. In germline, CDR1 is SGHTA, CDR2 FQGNSA. Synthesis of cDNA used 5'RACE (with 10-nucleotide random UMIs). From the 5' RACE reads, TCRdb called clonotypes with MiXCR, one entry per CDR3 protein. The sample includes over 25,000 distinct CDR3 sequences, roughly 16% of them seen just once. Time point noted: technical triplicate 3. 900,000 to 1,000,000 sorted CD4+ or CD8+ T cells made each library. The sample originates from a study of neurological immune-mediated disorders.

This TCR was recovered from a female donor with HTLV-1-associated myelopathy (HAM/TSP). The V call is TRBV7-2, the J call TRBJ2-1; D remains unclear. The sample consisted of CD4+ T cells from blood. CDR3 sequence: CASSPRWNEQFF. The CDR3, as DNA: TGTGCCAGCAGCCCTCGGTGGAATGAGCAGTTCTTC.